This is a list of T cell receptor beta chains from one sample in a study of blood T cells in healthy people across ages. Each CDR3 protein gets one entry after TCRdb re-called the 5' RACE reads with MiXCR. This table holds 700,000 or so distinct CDR3 sequences, around 41% found once. The sample consisted of blood. Receptors were obtained from a man older than 75 in good health. Both conserved end residues are part of each CDR3. The order of the fields is V gene, D gene, clone size, J gene, CDR3 length, CDR3 protein, CDR3 DNA. The D gene is left open where the match is weak. Rows may omit the clone size; those that give it use once, few, many or a size class.

TRBV6-5	.	.	TRBJ2-7	15	CASARGGQTSYEQYF	TGTGCCAGCGCTCGGGGCGGACAGACCTCCTACGAGCAGTACTTC
TRBV29-1	TRBD1	.	TRBJ2-3	13	CSVRTGWGDTQYF	TGCAGCGTTAGGACAGGGTGGGGGGATACGCAGTATTTT
TRBV20-1	.	once	TRBJ1-5	16	CSATEPGGGWNQPQHF	TGCAGTGCTACAGAACCGGGGGGGGGTTGGAATCAGCCCCAGCATTTT
TRBV6-6	.	.	TRBJ1-2	14	CASTAGQAVDGYTF	TGTGCCAGCACCGCGGGGCAGGCTGTGGATGGCTACACCTTC
TRBV30	.	.	TRBJ2-7	15	CAWSVPLGGSYEQYF	TGTGCCTGGAGTGTACCCCTGGGGGGTTCCTACGAGCAGTACTTC
TRBV3-1	.	few	TRBJ2-3	17	CASSQASNVNAASTQYF	TGTGCCAGCAGCCAAGCGAGTAATGTAAATGCTGCTTCAACGCAGTATTTT
TRBV25-1	.	.	TRBJ2-7	15	CASSTGRPRSYEQYF	TGTGCCAGCAGTACGGGACGGCCGCGGAGCTACGAGCAGTACTTC
TRBV10-3	.	.	TRBJ1-1	13	CAIGGAADTEAFF	TGTGCCATCGGGGGGGCGGCGGACACTGAAGCTTTCTTT
TRBV7-2	.	.	TRBJ1-1	14	CASSVGGANTEAFF	TGTGCCAGCAGCGTAGGGGGGGCCAACACTGAAGCTTTCTTT
TRBV27	TRBD1	few	TRBJ1-2	15	CASSSPGTGPDGYTF	TGTGCCAGCAGTTCACCCGGGACAGGGCCTGATGGCTACACCTTC
TRBV6-2/TRBV6-3	.	.	TRBJ2-7	16	CASSSGAGNSYNEQYF	TGTGCCAGCAGTTCAGGGGCGGGCAACTCCTACAATGAGCAGTACTTC
TRBV5-1	.	.	TRBJ1-5	15	CASSLAGRYNQPQHF	TGCGCCAGCAGCTTGGCAGGACGGTACAATCAGCCCCAGCATTTT
TRBV20-1	.	.	TRBJ1-2	14	CSAVSGWRDYGYTF	TGCAGTGCTGTCAGTGGATGGAGAGACTATGGCTACACCTTC
TRBV15	.	.	TRBJ2-7	15	CATSRDRADLYEQYF	TGTGCCACCAGCAGAGATAGAGCGGACTTGTACGAGCAGTACTTC
TRBV5-8	TRBD1	.	TRBJ1-5	14	CASSPTGGREPQHF	TGTGCCAGCAGCCCTACAGGGGGCCGGGAGCCCCAGCATTTT
TRBV6-2/TRBV6-3	.	.	TRBJ2-1	15	CASSDTGRGYNEQFF	TGTGCCAGCAGCGACACAGGGAGGGGGTACAATGAGCAGTTCTTC
TRBV9	TRBD2	few	TRBJ2-3	16	CASSVGTSGTTDTQYF	TGTGCCAGCAGCGTGGGGACTAGCGGGACAACAGATACGCAGTATTTT
TRBV2	TRBD2	.	TRBJ2-1	15	CANSGLAGGHNEQFF	TGTGCCAACAGTGGACTAGCGGGGGGCCACAATGAGCAGTTCTTC
TRBV4-3	.	few	TRBJ2-2	15	CASNNGQGNTGELFF	TGCGCCAGCAATAACGGGCAGGGGAACACCGGGGAGCTGTTTTTT
TRBV6-2/TRBV6-3	TRBD2	.	TRBJ2-4	16	CASSTGLAGEKNIQYF	TGTGCCAGCAGTACCGGACTAGCGGGAGAGAAAAACATTCAGTACTTC
TRBV14	.	few	TRBJ1-1	15	CASSQDRIRNTEAFF	TGTGCCAGCAGCCAAGACAGGATAAGGAACACTGAAGCTTTCTTT
TRBV5-1	.	few	TRBJ2-5	16	CASSSTGPADQETQYF	TGCGCCAGCAGCTCCACGGGGCCTGCAGACCAAGAGACCCAGTACTTC
TRBV21-1	.	few	TRBJ2-7	15	CASSPGTGSDYEQYF	TGTGCCAGCAGTCCTGGGACAGGGTCAGACTACGAGCAGTACTTC
TRBV6-5	.	.	TRBJ2-5	15	CASSYSIRGEETQYF	TGTGCCAGCAGTTACTCAATCAGGGGGGAAGAGACCCAGTACTTC
TRBV14	.	.	TRBJ2-4	15	CASSQQGTLKNIQYF	TGTGCCAGCAGCCAACAGGGGACCCTCAAAAACATTCAGTACTTC
TRBV28	.	.	TRBJ1-5	15	CASRPRDGINQPQHF	TGTGCCAGCCGCCCCCGGGACGGGATCAATCAGCCCCAGCATTTT
TRBV15	.	.	TRBJ2-5	14	CATSDRKYQETQYF	TGTGCCACCAGCGACAGGAAGTACCAAGAGACCCAGTACTTC
TRBV7-2	.	.	TRBJ2-2	16	CASSFASGTNTGELFF	TGTGCCAGCAGCTTCGCGTCCGGGACTAACACCGGGGAGCTGTTTTTT
TRBV5-1	.	.	TRBJ2-7	12	CASSPAADEQYF	TGCGCCAGCAGTCCCGCGGCCGACGAGCAGTACTTC
TRBV7-6	.	.	TRBJ2-1	15	CASSLGTTGTSEQFF	TGTGCCAGCAGCCTGGGGACAACGGGAACGAGCGAGCAGTTCTTC
TRBV25-1	.	.	TRBJ1-2	14	CASSAPGHLYGYTF	TGTGCCAGCAGTGCGCCGGGACACCTCTATGGCTACACCTTC
TRBV5-1	.	few	TRBJ2-7	14	CASSAAWDNYEQYF	TGCGCCAGCAGCGCGGCGTGGGACAACTACGAGCAGTACTTC
TRBV6-2/TRBV6-3	.	few	TRBJ2-3	12	CASRLEADTQYF	TGTGCCAGCAGACTAGAGGCAGATACGCAGTATTTT
TRBV14	.	.	TRBJ2-7	12	CASSQSLYEQYF	TGTGCCAGCAGCCAATCCCTCTACGAGCAGTACTTC
TRBV2	TRBD2	many	TRBJ2-7	14	CASRGQRDSYEQYF	TGTGCCAGCCGTGGGCAGCGGGACTCCTACGAGCAGTACTTC
TRBV5-1	TRBD1	.	TRBJ1-6	15	CASSFAGQGASPLHF	TGCGCCAGCAGCTTCGCTGGACAGGGGGCTTCACCCCTCCACTTT
TRBV7-2	.	few	TRBJ2-2	16	CASSLRAIPYTGELFF	TGTGCCAGCAGCTTACGTGCCATACCGTACACCGGGGAGCTGTTTTTT
TRBV10-3	.	few	TRBJ2-5	15	CAISEQGRVQETQYF	TGTGCCATCAGTGAGCAGGGGAGGGTACAAGAGACCCAGTACTTC
TRBV28	.	.	TRBJ2-7	14	CASSLVGGLYEQYF	TGTGCCAGCAGTTTAGTGGGCGGGCTCTACGAGCAGTACTTC
TRBV5-8	.	many	TRBJ2-1	16	CASRSRALVSYNEQFF	TGTGCCAGCAGATCAAGGGCCCTAGTTTCCTACAATGAGCAGTTCTTC
TRBV28	.	few	TRBJ1-5	13	CASSQFSYQPQHF	TGTGCCAGCAGCCAGTTCAGTTACCAGCCCCAGCATTTT
TRBV6-1	.	.	TRBJ2-5	12	CASSERAKTQYF	TGTGCCAGCAGTGAAAGAGCGAAGACCCAGTACTTC
TRBV6-6	.	.	TRBJ2-2	14	CASTNTGDTGELFF	TGTGCCAGCACTAACACAGGAGACACCGGGGAGCTGTTTTTT
TRBV7-2	TRBD1	few	TRBJ1-1	16	CASSLAPGGPGTEAFF	TGTGCCAGCAGCTTAGCGCCAGGGGGCCCGGGTACTGAAGCTTTCTTT
TRBV20-1	TRBD2	many	TRBJ2-1	19	CSARGTSGTSGSSYNEQFF	TGCAGTGCTAGAGGAACTTCCGGGACTAGCGGAAGCTCCTACAATGAGCAGTTCTTC
TRBV21-1	.	few	TRBJ2-7	17	CASSKEINRGYQDEQYF	TGTGCCAGCAGCAAAGAAATTAACAGGGGGTATCAAGACGAGCAGTACTTC
TRBV7-9	TRBD2	few	TRBJ2-2	17	CASRGTSGSTNTGELFF	TGTGCCAGCAGAGGGACTAGCGGGAGCACTAACACCGGGGAGCTGTTTTTT
TRBV29-1	.	many	TRBJ2-5	11	CSVVWIETQYF	TGCAGCGTTGTTTGGATAGAGACCCAGTACTTC
TRBV4-1	.	.	TRBJ2-1	14	CASSQDEGPNEQFF	TGCGCCAGCAGCCAAGATGAAGGGCCTAATGAGCAGTTCTTC
TRBV2	.	many	TRBJ2-1	14	CASSEERGSNEQFF	TGTGCCAGCAGTGAAGAGAGGGGGAGCAATGAGCAGTTCTTC
TRBV10-3	.	.	TRBJ2-7	11	CAISERGEQYF	TGTGCCATCAGTGAGAGGGGCGAGCAGTACTTC
TRBV3-1	TRBD2	once	TRBJ2-5	16	CASSPAGGLKGETQYF	TGTGCCAGCAGCCCAGCGGGGGGGCTGAAAGGAGAGACCCAGTACTTC
TRBV15	.	.	TRBJ2-7	14	CATSRSRGQGEQYF	TGTGCCACCAGCAGATCCCGGGGCCAGGGCGAGCAGTACTTC
TRBV4-2	.	.	TRBJ2-1	12	CASSHLYNEQFF	TGTGCCAGCAGCCACCTTTACAATGAGCAGTTCTTC
TRBV20-1	.	.	TRBJ2-1	16	CSGWDLEKSSYNEQFF	TGCAGTGGTTGGGACCTCGAAAAGAGCTCCTACAATGAGCAGTTCTTC
TRBV11-2	TRBD2	.	TRBJ2-5	17	CVSSFSGGLQAGETQYF	TGTGTCAGCAGCTTTAGCGGGGGGCTTCAAGCGGGAGAGACCCAGTACTTC
TRBV18	.	once	TRBJ2-5	15	CASSPLDSLQETQYF	TGTGCCAGCTCACCACTGGACAGCCTCCAAGAGACCCAGTACTTC